This entry describes one TCR beta chain. Its antigen is not known. This same CDR3 is encoded by further DNA sequences in the sample. The data belong to a study of cytomegalovirus exposure and HLA in healthy donors. Study-wide findings and caveats: Across HLA loci, a later analysis found differing TCR association rates, with DRB1 most and HLA-C fewest. Analysis was carried out at a later point, and it linked a missense DCLRE1C variant to TCR beta V- and J-gene trimming. Later analysis identified several of the most significant clusters that appeared linked to common viral pathogens.

PCR employed 60 Vbeta and 13 Jbeta primers. Authors' methods: An analysis that came later counted roughly 87 million unique TCR beta chains, roughly 11 million shared. Sequencing used immunoSEQ multiplex PCR; TCRdb keeps in-frame clones, though not all of them. V, J and clone size were drawn from that table, and D and trimming were deduced from the DNA. The data show more than 95,000 clones, around four fifths seen once. V was cut by 3 bases and J by 5 bases, with 10 bases left in between. CDR1 and CDR2 from the germline V gene are SGHTA and FQGNSA. CDR3 size: 13 residues. The clonotype originates from a woman aged 40 to 55 in good health and CMV-seropositive. V and J are TRBV7-2 and TRBJ1-1, with D hard to call. Sequencing input: PBMCs. The CDR3 protein is CASSFGGGTEAFF. DNA for the CDR3: TGTGCCAGCAGCTTCGGAGGAGGTACTGAAGCTTTCTTT.